This is a list of T cell receptor beta chains from one sample in a study of blood T cell repertoires in COVID-19. Method: immunoSEQ multiplex PCR; TCRdb's copy keeps in-frame clones and lacks some. The table has around 130,000 clones, about four fifths seen once. Sequencing input: peripheral blood. The receptors come from a man aged 35 to 55 with active or convalescent COVID-19. Both conserved end residues are part of each CDR3. A D gene is named only where the DNA matches it firmly. Clone size appears in some rows only: once, few, many, or a class for an expanded clone.

clone_size	v_call	d_call	j_call	cdr3_nt	cdr3_aa
.	TRBV3-1/TRBV3-2	.	TRBJ1-2	TGTGCCAGCAGCCAAGTGGCCGTTAACTATGGCTACACCTTC	CASSQVAVNYGYTF
.	TRBV9	.	TRBJ2-7	TGTGCCAGCAGCGTAGATACAGGGAACGACGAGCAGTACTTC	CASSVDTGNDEQYF
.	TRBV7-2	.	TRBJ2-7	TGTGCCAGCAGCGTCGACTACACGGGGAACCGGGAGCAGTACTTC	CASSVDYTGNREQYF
.	TRBV13	TRBD1	TRBJ1-1	TGTGCCAGCAGCTTAGGCGGGACAGGGGGCAACACTGAAGCTTTCTTT	CASSLGGTGGNTEAFF
few	TRBV7-9	.	TRBJ1-4	TGTGCCAGCAGCACAGACCGGGACAAGGGAGAAAAACTGTTTTTT	CASSTDRDKGEKLFF
.	TRBV7-2	.	TRBJ1-2	TGTGCCAGCAGCGATTACACTACTTATGGCTACACCTTC	CASSDYTTYGYTF
.	TRBV6-5	TRBD2	TRBJ2-2	TGTGCCAGCAGTTCGGGGGGGGCGAACACCGGGGAGCTGTTTTTT	CASSSGGANTGELFF
.	TRBV7-2	.	TRBJ1-5	TGTGCCAGCAGCTTAGGCCCAGGGGGCAATCAGCCCCAGCATTTT	CASSLGPGGNQPQHF
once	TRBV12-3/TRBV12-4	.	TRBJ2-3	TGTGCCAGCAGGACCACAGGGCGAGATACGCAGTATTTT	CASRTTGRDTQYF
.	TRBV7-3	TRBD2	TRBJ2-1	TGTGCCAGCAGCCCTAGCGGGGGGCTTAGGAATGAGCAGTTCTTC	CASSPSGGLRNEQFF
.	TRBV12-5	.	TRBJ2-7	TGTGCTAGTGGTTTGGTACTTGGCAGGGAAACCTACGAGCAGTACTTC	CASGLVLGRETYEQYF
once	TRBV5-4	TRBD1	TRBJ2-7	TGTGCCAGCAGCTTTTCAGGGGGCGAATACGAGCAGTACTTC	CASSFSGGEYEQYF
.	TRBV12-5	.	TRBJ2-4	TGTGCTAGTGGTTATTTTCTGAAGGACTTAGCCAAAAACATTCAGTACTTC	CASGYFLKDLAKNIQYF
.	TRBV19	TRBD1	TRBJ1-5	TGTGCCAGTAACCGGGACAGGGTCGGGAATCAGCCCCAGCATTTT	CASNRDRVGNQPQHF
.	TRBV7-2	.	TRBJ1-6	TGTGCCAGCAGCTCCAGGACAGCCTATAATTCACCCCTCCACTTT	CASSSRTAYNSPLHF
.	TRBV2	TRBD2	TRBJ2-2	TGTGCCAGCAGTGAAATTAGCGGGGGCACCGGGGAGCTGTTTTTT	CASSEISGGTGELFF
few	TRBV4-2	.	TRBJ2-3	TGTGCCAGCAGGCGGACCGACAGATTCACAGATACGCAGTATTTT	CASRRTDRFTDTQYF
.	TRBV24-1	.	TRBJ2-3	TGTGCCACCAGTGATTTTAGGGGGGGCGCAGATACGCAGTATTTT	CATSDFRGGADTQYF
.	TRBV19	TRBD1	TRBJ1-1	TGTGCCAGTAGTATGTTGGACAGGGAGGGTGAAGCTTTCTTT	CASSMLDREGEAFF
.	TRBV29-1	.	TRBJ2-3	TGCAGCGTTGATCTTACAGATACGCAGTATTTT	CSVDLTDTQYF
.	TRBV18	.	TRBJ1-2	TGTGCCAGCTCACCACCGAAGAGGGAAGGAACAGATGGCTACACCTTC	CASSPPKREGTDGYTF
.	TRBV3-1/TRBV3-2	.	TRBJ1-3	TGTGCCAGCAGCCCAGCGATGACCGCCGGAAACACCATATATTTT	CASSPAMTAGNTIYF
.	TRBV19	.	TRBJ2-1	TGTGCCAGTAGTCGGTGGAATGAGCAGTTCTTC	CASSRWNEQFF
.	TRBV7-9	.	TRBJ1-5	TGTGCCAGCAGTAAAGATGCAAGGGGACAGCCCCAGCATTTT	CASSKDARGQPQHF
.	TRBV7-2	TRBD1	TRBJ1-2	TGTGCCAGCAGCCAGGGACAGGTGCTAGGAATTAACTATGGCTACACCTTC	CASSQGQVLGINYGYTF
.	TRBV7-5	.	TRBJ1-4	TGTGCCAGAAGCTTAGCTAGGCGGATTGGTAATGAAAAACTGTTTTTT	CARSLARRIGNEKLFF
.	TRBV19	.	TRBJ1-6	TGTGCCACCCGGTCAGGCAGCTCCAATTCACCCCTCCACTTT	CATRSGSSNSPLHF
.	TRBV10-1	TRBD2	TRBJ2-3	TGCGCCAGCAGTACTAGCGGCCTACTATGGGATACGCAGTATTTT	CASSTSGLLWDTQYF
.	TRBV27	TRBD1	TRBJ1-1	TGTGCCAGCAGTCAAACCCGGGACAGTATGAACACTGAAGCTTTCTTT	CASSQTRDSMNTEAFF
.	TRBV11-2	.	TRBJ1-6	TGTGCCAGCAGCAAGGGGCCAGGGGAGTCACCCCTCCACTTT	CASSKGPGESPLHF
few	TRBV4-2	TRBD2	TRBJ2-2	TGTGCCAGCAGCCAAGTTTCGCGGGGGGGCCGCGGCGGGGAGCTGTTTTTT	CASSQVSRGGRGGELFF
.	TRBV6-5	TRBD1	TRBJ2-3	TGTGCCAGCAGTTACTTCGACAGGGGTGGGGATACGCAGTATTTT	CASSYFDRGGDTQYF
.	TRBV6-2/TRBV6-3	.	TRBJ1-6	TGTGCCAGCAGTTGGCAGGGAGGAAATTCACCCCTCCACTTT	CASSWQGGNSPLHF